This T cell receptor (beta chain) was sequenced for a study of cytomegalovirus exposure and HLA in healthy donors. This clone was counted a few times. Vbeta (60) and Jbeta (13) primers were used in the PCR. Measured with immunoSEQ multiplex PCR; TCRdb has only the in-frame clones, and not every one. This table has around 85,000 clones, under 80% appearing once. The specimen was PBMCs. The TCR was taken from a young man in good health and CMV-seropositive.

The CDR3 DNA is TGTGCCAGCAGCCCCCAGAGGATCGGAGATACGCAGTATTTT. Encoded protein: CASSPQRIGDTQYF. The chain recombines TRBV7-3 with TRBJ2-3; no clear D. Trimming took off 5 bases at V and 5 bases at J, with 14 bases between the two ends. This CDR3 is 14 amino acids long. Germline lookup yields CDR1 SGHTA and CDR2 FQGTGA.